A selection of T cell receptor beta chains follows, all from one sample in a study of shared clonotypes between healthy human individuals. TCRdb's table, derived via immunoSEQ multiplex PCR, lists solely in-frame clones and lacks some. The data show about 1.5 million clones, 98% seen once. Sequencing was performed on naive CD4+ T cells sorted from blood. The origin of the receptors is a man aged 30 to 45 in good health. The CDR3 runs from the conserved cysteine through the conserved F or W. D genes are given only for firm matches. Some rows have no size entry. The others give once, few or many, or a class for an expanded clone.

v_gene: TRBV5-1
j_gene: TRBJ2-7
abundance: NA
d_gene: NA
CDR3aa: CASSSMPDSYEQYF
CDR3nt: TGCGCCAGCAGCTCGATGCCTGACTCCTACGAGCAGTACTTC

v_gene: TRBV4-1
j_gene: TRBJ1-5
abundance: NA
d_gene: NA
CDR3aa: CASSQYGTAASTQHF
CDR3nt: TGCGCCAGCAGCCAATACGGGACGGCCGCCTCGACCCAGCATTTT

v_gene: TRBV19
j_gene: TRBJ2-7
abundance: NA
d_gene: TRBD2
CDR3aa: CASRPPSGKQYF
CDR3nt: TGTGCCAGCCGCCCCCCTAGCGGCAAGCAGTACTTC

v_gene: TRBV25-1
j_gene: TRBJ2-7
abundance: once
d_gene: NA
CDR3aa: CASSEVGGQYF
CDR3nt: TGTGCCAGCAGTGAAGTCGGGGGCCAGTACTTC

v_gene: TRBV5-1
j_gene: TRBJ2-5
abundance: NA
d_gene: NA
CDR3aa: CASSLRETQYF
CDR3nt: TGCGCCAGCAGCCTTAGAGAGACCCAGTACTTC

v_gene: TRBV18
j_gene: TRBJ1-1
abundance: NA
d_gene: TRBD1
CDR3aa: CASSELGQADTEAFF
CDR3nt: TGTGCCAGCTCCGAATTGGGACAGGCGGACACTGAAGCTTTCTTT

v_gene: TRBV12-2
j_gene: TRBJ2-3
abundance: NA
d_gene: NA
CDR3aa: CASRPSRWGSADTQYF
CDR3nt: TGTGCAAGTCGCCCCTCGAGATGGGGGAGTGCAGATACGCAGTATTTT

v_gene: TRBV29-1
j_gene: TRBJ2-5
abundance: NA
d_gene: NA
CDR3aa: CSGGSGAETQYF
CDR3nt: TGCAGCGGGGGCTCCGGGGCGGAGACCCAGTACTTC

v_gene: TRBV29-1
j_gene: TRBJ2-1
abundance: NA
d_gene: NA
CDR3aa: CSVFGETYNEQFF
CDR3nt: TGCAGCGTTTTTGGCGAGACCTACAATGAGCAGTTCTTC

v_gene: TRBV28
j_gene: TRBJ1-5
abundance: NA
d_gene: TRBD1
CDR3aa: CASSLRDRALSF
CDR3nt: TGTGCCAGCAGTTTAAGGGACAGGGCCTTGTCTTTT

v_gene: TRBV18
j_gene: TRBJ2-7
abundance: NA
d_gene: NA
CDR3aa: CASSLASESYEQYF
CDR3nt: TGTGCCAGCTCACTGGCTAGCGAGTCCTACGAGCAGTACTTC

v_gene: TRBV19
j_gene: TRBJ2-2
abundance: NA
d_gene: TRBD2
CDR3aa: CASRGLASTGELFF
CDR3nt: TGTGCCAGCAGGGGACTAGCGAGCACCGGGGAGCTGTTTTTT

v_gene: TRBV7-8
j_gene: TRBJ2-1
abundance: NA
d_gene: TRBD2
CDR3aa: CASSLEAYSTTSVNEQFF
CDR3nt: TGTGCCAGCAGCTTAGAAGCGTACTCTACCACTAGCGTCAATGAGCAGTTCTTC

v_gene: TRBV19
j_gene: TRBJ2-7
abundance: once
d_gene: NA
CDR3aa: CASRQDSTASYEQYF
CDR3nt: TGTGCCAGTAGACAAGACAGCACAGCTTCCTACGAGCAGTACTTC

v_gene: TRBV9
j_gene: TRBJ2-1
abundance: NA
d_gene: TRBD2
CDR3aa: CASSVSRTSGNEQFF
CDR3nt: TGTGCCAGCAGCGTAAGCAGGACTAGCGGGAATGAGCAGTTCTTC

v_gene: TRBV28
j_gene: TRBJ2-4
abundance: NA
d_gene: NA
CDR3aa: CASRDHLLAKNIQYF
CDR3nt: TGTGCCAGCAGAGACCACCTACTAGCCAAAAACATTCAGTACTTC

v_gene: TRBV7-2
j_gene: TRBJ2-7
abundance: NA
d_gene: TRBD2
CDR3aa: CASSRRGAGPYEQYF
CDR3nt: TGTGCCAGCAGCAGACGTGGAGCGGGACCCTACGAGCAGTACTTC

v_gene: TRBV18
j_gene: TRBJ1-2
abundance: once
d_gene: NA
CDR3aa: CASSPRDLVYGYTF
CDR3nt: TGTGCCAGCTCACCAAGGGACTTAGTCTATGGCTACACCTTC

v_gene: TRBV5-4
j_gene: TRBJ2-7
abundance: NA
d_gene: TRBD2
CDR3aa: CASSDSTSGSYEQYF
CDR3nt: TGTGCCAGCAGCGACTCTACTAGCGGGAGCTACGAGCAGTACTTC

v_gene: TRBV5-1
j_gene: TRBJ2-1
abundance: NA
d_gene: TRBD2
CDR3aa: CASSWRLAGRSNEQFF
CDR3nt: TGCGCCAGCAGCTGGAGACTAGCGGGACGCTCCAATGAGCAGTTCTTC

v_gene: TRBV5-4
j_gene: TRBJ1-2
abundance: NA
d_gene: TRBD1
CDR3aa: CASSLGTGGHYGYTF
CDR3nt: TGTGCCAGCAGCTTAGGGACAGGCGGACACTATGGCTACACCTTC

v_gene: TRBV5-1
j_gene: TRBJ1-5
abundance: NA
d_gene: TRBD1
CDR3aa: CASSLQGDQPQHF
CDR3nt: TGCGCCAGCAGCTTGCAGGGGGATCAGCCCCAGCATTTT

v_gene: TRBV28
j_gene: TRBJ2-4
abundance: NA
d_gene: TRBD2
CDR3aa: CASNSLGFRTSGRVDIQYF
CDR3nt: TGTGCCAGCAATTCTTTGGGTTTCCGGACTAGCGGGAGAGTTGACATTCAGTACTTC

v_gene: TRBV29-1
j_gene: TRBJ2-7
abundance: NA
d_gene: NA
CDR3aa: CSVCPDLTYEQYF
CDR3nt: TGCAGCGTTTGTCCGGACCTAACCTACGAGCAGTACTTC

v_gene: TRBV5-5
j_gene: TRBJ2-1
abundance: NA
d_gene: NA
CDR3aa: CASSLSVLHTGAHNEQFF
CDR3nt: TGTGCCAGCAGCTTGTCGGTCCTCCACACCGGGGCACACAATGAGCAGTTCTTC

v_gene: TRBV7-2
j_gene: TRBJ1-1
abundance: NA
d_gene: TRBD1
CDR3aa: CASSSSLVGQGRITEAFF
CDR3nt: TGTGCCAGCAGCTCATCACTTGTGGGACAGGGGAGGATTACTGAAGCTTTCTTT

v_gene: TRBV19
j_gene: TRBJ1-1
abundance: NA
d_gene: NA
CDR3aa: CASSISPGGSAFF
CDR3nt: TGTGCCAGTAGTATATCTCCGGGGGGGTCGGCTTTCTTT

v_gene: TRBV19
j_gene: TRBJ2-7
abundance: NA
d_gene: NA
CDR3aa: CASMGQGRYEQYF
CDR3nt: TGTGCCAGTATGGGGCAGGGGAGATACGAGCAGTACTTC

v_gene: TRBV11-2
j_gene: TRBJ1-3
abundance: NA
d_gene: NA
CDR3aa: CASSLGVGRNSGNTIYF
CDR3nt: TGTGCCAGCAGCTTAGGCGTCGGACGGAACTCTGGAAACACCATATATTTT

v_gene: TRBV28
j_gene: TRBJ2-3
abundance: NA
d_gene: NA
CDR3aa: CASSVRVFTDTQYF
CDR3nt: TGTGCCAGCAGTGTAAGGGTTTTCACAGATACGCAGTATTTT

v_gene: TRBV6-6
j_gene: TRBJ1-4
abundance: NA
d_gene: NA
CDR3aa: CASSYRQGGEKLFF
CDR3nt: TGTGCCAGCAGTTACCGGCAGGGCGGCGAAAAACTGTTTTTT

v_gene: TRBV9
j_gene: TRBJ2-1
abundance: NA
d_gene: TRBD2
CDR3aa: CASSVVAGVRNEQFF
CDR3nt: TGTGCCAGCAGCGTAGTAGCGGGAGTGAGAAATGAGCAGTTCTTC

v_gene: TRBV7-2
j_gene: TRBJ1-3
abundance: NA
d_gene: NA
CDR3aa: CASRGTLTGNTIYF
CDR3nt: TGTGCCAGCAGGGGCACCCTCACTGGAAACACCATATATTTT

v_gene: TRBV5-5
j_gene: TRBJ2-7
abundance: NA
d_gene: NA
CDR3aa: CASSLVRDSTYEQYF
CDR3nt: TGTGCCAGCAGCTTGGTGCGGGACAGTACCTACGAGCAGTACTTC

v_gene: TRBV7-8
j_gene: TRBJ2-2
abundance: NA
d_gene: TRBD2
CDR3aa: CASSLALAGTGELFF
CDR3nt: TGTGCCAGCAGCTTAGCCCTAGCGGGAACCGGGGAGCTGTTTTTT

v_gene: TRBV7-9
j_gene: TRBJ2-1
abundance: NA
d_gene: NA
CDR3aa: CASSSLTGASASGYNEQFF
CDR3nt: TGTGCCAGCAGCTCTCTGACAGGGGCGTCGGCTAGCGGGTACAATGAGCAGTTCTTC

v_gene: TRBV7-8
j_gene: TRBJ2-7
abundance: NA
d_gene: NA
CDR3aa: CASSFREPLKQYF
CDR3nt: TGTGCCAGCAGCTTCCGGGAGCCTCTCAAGCAGTACTTC

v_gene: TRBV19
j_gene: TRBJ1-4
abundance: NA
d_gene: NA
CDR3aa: CASSIMGIEKLFF
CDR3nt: TGTGCCAGTAGTATAATGGGTATCGAAAAACTGTTTTTT

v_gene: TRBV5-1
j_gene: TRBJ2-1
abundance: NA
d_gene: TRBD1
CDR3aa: CASSYRTGGFNEQFF
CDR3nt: TGCGCCAGCAGCTATCGGACAGGGGGGTTCAATGAGCAGTTCTTC

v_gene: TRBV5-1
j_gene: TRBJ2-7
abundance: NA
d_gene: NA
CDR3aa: CASSLAGNPYEQYF
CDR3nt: TGCGCCAGCAGCTTGGCCGGGAACCCCTACGAGCAGTACTTC

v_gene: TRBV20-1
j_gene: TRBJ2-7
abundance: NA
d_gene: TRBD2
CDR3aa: CSVGGRYEQYF
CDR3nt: TGCAGTGTGGGCGGGAGGTACGAGCAGTACTTC

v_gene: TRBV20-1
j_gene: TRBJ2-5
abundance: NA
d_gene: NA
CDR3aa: CSASLETQYF
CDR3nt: TGCAGTGCTAGTCTGGAGACCCAGTACTTC

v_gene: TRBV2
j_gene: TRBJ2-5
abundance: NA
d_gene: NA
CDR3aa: CASSLVQETQYF
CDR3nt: TGTGCCAGCAGCCTTGTACAAGAGACCCAGTACTTC

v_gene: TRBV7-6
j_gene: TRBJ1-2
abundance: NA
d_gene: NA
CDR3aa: CASSLAQGDGYTF
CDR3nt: TGTGCCAGCAGCTTAGCGCAAGGGGACGGCTACACCTTC